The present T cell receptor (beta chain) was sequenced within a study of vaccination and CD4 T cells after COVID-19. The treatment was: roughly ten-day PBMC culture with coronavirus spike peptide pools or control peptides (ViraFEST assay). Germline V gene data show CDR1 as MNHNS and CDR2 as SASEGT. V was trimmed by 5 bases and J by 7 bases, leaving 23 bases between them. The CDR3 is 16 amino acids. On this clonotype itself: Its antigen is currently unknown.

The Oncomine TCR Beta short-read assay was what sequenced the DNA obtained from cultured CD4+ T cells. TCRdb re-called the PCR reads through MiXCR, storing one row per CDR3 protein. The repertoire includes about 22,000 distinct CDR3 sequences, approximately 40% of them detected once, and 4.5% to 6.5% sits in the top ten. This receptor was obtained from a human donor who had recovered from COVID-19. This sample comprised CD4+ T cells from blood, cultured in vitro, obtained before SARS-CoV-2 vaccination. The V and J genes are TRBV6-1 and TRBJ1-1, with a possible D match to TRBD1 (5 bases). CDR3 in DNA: TGTGCCAGCAGTCCCAACATGGGGGGTAGATTGGATGAAGCTTTCTTT. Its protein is CASSPNMGGRLDEAFF.